A single sample gave rise to the 31 T cell receptor beta chains below, sequenced in a study of Ad26.COV2.S vaccination and SARS-CoV-2 variants. Regarding treatment: 19 received Ad26.COV2.S at low or high dose, single or two shots; several received placebo; per-sample allocation not given. Samples came from day 63 after the first vaccine or placebo injection. Libraries were prepared by immunoSEQ multiplex PCR; TCRdb keeps only in-frame clonotypes and omits some of them. The table shows about 480,000 clones, with roughly 89% occurring only once. The source was peripheral blood, collected in a trial of Ad26.COV2.S vaccine versus placebo. The receptors were sampled from a person aged 18-60 years who received the Ad26.COV2.S COVID-19 vaccine or a placebo.

V and J are TRBV7-8 and TRBJ2-7, with 10 bases identical to TRBD2. From germline, CDR1 is SGHVS and CDR2 FQNEAQ. This CDR3 region has 16 residues. The ends lost 5 bases at V and 2 bases at J; junction bases unmatched: 9. In nucleotides, the CDR3 is TGTGCCAGCAGCCCACGAGCGGGAGGGCCGGCCTACGAGCAGTACTTC. It yields the protein CASSPRAGGPAYEQYF.

The V gene is TRBV10-3, the J gene TRBJ2-1; TRBD1 aligns across 9 bases. The V segment lost 11 bases and the J segment 7 bases; nucleotides outside the gene matches: 15. The germline CDR1 and CDR2 sequences are ENHRY and SYGVKD. The CDR3 length is 15 residues. CDR3 sequence: CASSLQGAQSNEQFF. The CDR3 region has the DNA TGTGCCTCGAGCCTACAGGGGGCTCAGAGTAATGAGCAGTTCTTC.

This clone was observed at least ten times. The chain carries TRBV5-1 and TRBJ1-3; D perhaps matches TRBD1 (6 bases). Germline lookup yields CDR1 SGHRS and CDR2 YFSETQ. Trimming shortened V by 4 bases and J by 0 bases, and 14 bases separated the two germline ends. CDR3 length equals 16 residues. CDR3 nucleotide sequence: TGCGCCAGCAGCCCGACAGGACCAAGCTCTGGAAACACCATATATTTT. Its protein is CASSPTGPSSGNTIYF.

This chain uses TRBV5-6 with TRBJ1-2; unclear D gene. The CDR3 loop spans 13 amino acids. CDR1 is SGHDT, CDR2 YYEEEE, per germline. Trimming stripped 0 bases from V and 7 bases from J, with 10 bases between. The CDR3 region is CASSLGRNGGYTF. The CDR3, as DNA: TGTGCCAGCAGCTTGGGTAGGAACGGTGGCTACACCTTC. The variable domain in full, completed from reference TRBV5-6 and TRBJ1-2, reads DAGVTQSPTHLIKTRGQQVTLRCSPKSGHDTVSWYQQALGQGPQFIFQYYEEEERQRGNFPDRFSGHQFPNYSSELNVNALLLGDSALYLCASSLGRNGGYTFGSGTRLTVV.

The V and J genes are TRBV20-1 and TRBJ2-5, with D perhaps TRBD2 (5 bases). The CDR3 runs to 11 residues. Germline V CDR1 and CDR2: DFQATT, SNEGSKA (reference sequence). The germline V and J ends were trimmed by 4 bases and 5 bases, with 8 bases remaining between them. The DNA of the CDR3 is TGCAGTGCTACTCCGGGGGAGACCCAGTACTTC. It is translated as CSATPGETQYF.

This chain connects TRBV7-9 to TRBJ2-5; D may be TRBD1 or TRBD2 (5 bases each). The CDR3 has 15 residues. V lost 2 bases and J lost 3, with 13 bases in between. CDR1 and CDR2 (germline): SEHNR, FQNEAQ (reference sequence). CDR3 amino acids: CASSLWGSTKETQYF. CDR3 bases: TGTGCCAGCAGCTTATGGGGGAGTACAAAAGAGACCCAGTACTTC.

The chain links TRBV27 to TRBJ2-7, with a weak D call TRBD2 (6 bases). Trimming removed 1 base from V and 0 bases from J, with 10 bases in between. This CDR3 spans 15 amino acids. Germline CDR1 and CDR2: MNHEY and SMNVEV (reference sequence). CDR3 nucleotides: TGTGCCAGCAGTTTATTGGTCGGGAGCTCCTACGAGCAGTACTTC. Its protein is CASSLLVGSSYEQYF.

This clone occurred a few times. The sample has other DNA sequences that encode this CDR3 too. The chain is built from TRBV28 and TRBJ1-1; D ambiguous. CDR1 and CDR2 (germline): MDHEN, SYDVKM. This CDR3 is built from 11 residues. Between the trimmed V and J ends, which lost 4 bases and 1 base, there was a span of 1 base. CDR3 protein: CASSSNTEAFF. CDR3 coding DNA: TGTGCCAGCAGTTCGAACACTGAAGCTTTCTTT. The full variable domain, its missing parts supplied by reference TRBV28 and TRBJ1-1, is DVKVTQSSRYLVKRTGEKVFLECVQDMDHENMFWYRQDPGLGLRLIYFSYDVKMKEKGDIPEGYSVSREKKERFSLILESASTNQTSMYLCASSSNTEAFFGQGTRLTVV.

V gene TRBV6-2 or TRBV6-3 combines with J gene TRBJ1-4, with D perhaps matching TRBD1 (6 bases). Germline CDR1 MNHEY, CDR2 SVGEGT. V was shortened by 6 bases and J by 17 bases, with 22 bases between the two germline ends. CDR3 length equals 13 residues. The chain's CDR3 is CASSPRGSQTTFF. DNA of the CDR3: TGTGCCAGCAGCCCGAGGGGGAGCCAAACTACATTTTTT.

This chain uses TRBV7-9 with TRBJ2-2; 7 bases fit TRBD1. Germline loops: CDR1 SEHNR, CDR2 FQNEAQ (reference sequence). The CDR3 has 15 amino acids. The V gene end was trimmed by 3 bases and the J gene end by 5 bases; junction bases not matched to a gene: 6. CDR3: CASSFTGVGTGELFF. Here the CDR3 DNA reads TGTGCCAGCAGCTTTACAGGGGTAGGGACCGGGGAGCTGTTTTTT.

This clone was observed a handful of times. This chain links TRBV2 with TRBJ2-5, with a weak D call TRBD2 (6 bases). The V gene's germline CDR1 is SNHLY and CDR2 FYNNEI. The V end lost 8 bases, the J end lost 4 bases, and 14 bases lay between the germline ends. The CDR3 is 13 amino acids. This chain's CDR3 is CASHITRGETQYF. The CDR3 DNA reads as TGTGCCAGCCATATAACGCGGGGAGAGACCCAGTACTTC.

The rearrangement links TRBV5-1 to TRBJ2-7, with 7 bases identical to TRBD2. J lost 4 bases, V lost 5 bases, and 15 bases had no gene match. The CDR3 runs 16 residues. Germline CDR1 SGHRS, CDR2 YFSETQ. CDR3 protein: CASRLNSGLNRYEQYF. CDR3 in DNA: TGCGCCAGCAGACTTAATAGCGGGTTAAATAGGTACGAGCAGTACTTC.

This clone occurred once. V is TRBV10-3 and J is TRBJ1-1; 8 bases agree with TRBD1. Looked up from germline, CDR1 is ENHRY and CDR2 is SYGVKD. The length of the CDR3 is 15 residues. This CDR3 is CATRRAGGRDTEAFF. For the CDR3, the DNA is TGTGCAACTCGACGAGCAGGGGGCAGGGACACTGAAGCTTTCTTT.

The V gene is TRBV28, the J gene TRBJ1-1; D is unresolved. The germline V gene has CDR1 MDHEN and CDR2 SYDVKM. The V end was cut by 5 bases, the J end by 0 bases, with 13 bases between. This CDR3 has 15 residues. CDR3: CASSPEGHLNTEAFF. CDR3 in DNA: TGTGCCAGCAGTCCGGAGGGTCACTTGAACACTGAAGCTTTCTTT.

V gene TRBV5-1 combines with J gene TRBJ2-1; TRBD1 matches 9 bases. Germline lookup yields CDR1 SGHRS and CDR2 YFSETQ. V shed 3 bases and J 5 bases; nucleotides not matched to a gene: 15. The CDR3 length is 18 residues. In nucleotides, the CDR3 is TGCGCCAGCAGCTCTCCCGGACAGGGGACCCCAAATGACAATGAGCAGTTCTTC. It yields the protein CASSSPGQGTPNDNEQFF.

This chain joins TRBV15 and TRBJ2-1; TRBD2 aligns across 9 bases. In germline, CDR1 is LNHNV, CDR2 YYDKDF (reference sequence). The CDR3 runs 13 residues. Trimming at V came to 1 base and at J to 11 bases, leaving 3 bases not matched to a gene. The CDR3 loop reads CATSRVLAGQQFF. In DNA, the CDR3 is TGTGCCACCAGCAGAGTTCTAGCGGGACAGCAGTTCTTC.

The chain is built from TRBV5-4 and TRBJ1-1, with 7 bases that match TRBD1. This CDR3 contains 16 residues. Per germline, CDR1 SGHNT and CDR2 YYREEE (reference sequence). V shed 4 bases and J 1 base; nucleotides not matched to a gene: 10. The CDR3 nucleotides are TGTGCCAGCAGCCCGCCTCCGGCAGGGGGGAACACTGAAGCTTTCTTT. This translates into CASSPPPAGGNTEAFF.

The V call is TRBV28, the J call TRBJ2-2, with 11 positions matching TRBD2. The germline V gene has CDR1 MDHEN and CDR2 SYDVKM. The CDR3 spans 15 residues. J was trimmed by 8 bases and V by 6 bases; bases with no gene match: 8. CDR3 nucleotide sequence: TGTGCCAGCAGCAATAGCGGGAGGGCCTCTGGGGAGCTGTTTTTT. This codes for CASSNSGRASGELFF. Using reference TRBV28 and TRBJ2-2 for the parts outside the CDR3, the full variable domain is DVKVTQSSRYLVKRTGEKVFLECVQDMDHENMFWYRQDPGLGLRLIYFSYDVKMKEKGDIPEGYSVSREKKERFSLILESASTNQTSMYLCASSNSGRASGELFFGEGSRLTVL.

This chain links TRBV15 with TRBJ1-2, with TRBD1 as a possible D gene (5 bases). The germline gives CDR1 LNHNV, CDR2 YYDKDF (reference sequence). The CDR3 is 14 residues long. V was shortened by 0 bases and J by 6 bases, with 11 bases between the two germline ends. This CDR3 is CATSRDRDVNGYTF. CDR3 DNA: TGTGCCACCAGCAGAGATAGGGACGTCAATGGCTACACCTTC.

Of note for this clone: The junction shows a germline mismatch at one end, possibly a read error. This rearrangement joins TRBV3-1 (or the pseudogene TRBV3-2) to TRBJ1-1; 7 positions match TRBD1. Germline CDR1 reads LGHDT; CDR2 reads YNNKEL (reference sequence). There are 13 residues in the CDR3. CDR3 bases: TGTGCCAGCAACCAGGGGGGGAACGCTGAAGCTTTCTTT. Amino acids: CASNQGGNAEAFF.

The rearrangement uses TRBV5-1 and TRBJ2-3; D is unresolved. The CDR3 runs to 13 residues. The germline V gene encodes CDR1 SGHRS and CDR2 YFSETQ. The V end lost 1 base, the J end lost 2 bases, and 5 bases lay between the germline ends. The CDR3 sequence: CASSLQVTDTQYF. The CDR3 nucleotides are TGCGCCAGCAGCTTGCAAGTCACAGATACGCAGTATTTT.

The chain employs TRBV30 and TRBJ2-3; 7 bases align to TRBD2. Germline CDR1 reads GTSNPN; CDR2 reads SVGIG (reference sequence). The CDR3 covers 15 residues. V was clipped by 1 base and J by 6 bases; unmatched bases: 10. CDR3 in amino acids: CAWSELASASDTQYF. CDR3 nucleotides: TGTGCCTGGAGTGAACTAGCGTCGGCCTCTGATACGCAGTATTTT.

The chain links TRBV3-1 (or the pseudogene TRBV3-2) to TRBJ2-1; 11 bases are a match to TRBD2. CDR3 length: 16 amino acids. The V gene end was trimmed by 4 bases and the J gene end by 4 bases; junction bases not matched to a gene: 6. Germline CDR1 reads LGHDT; CDR2 reads YNNKEL (reference sequence). CDR3: CASSRNSGRAYNEQFF. The DNA of the CDR3 is TGTGCCAGCAGCCGAAATAGCGGGAGGGCGTACAATGAGCAGTTCTTC.

J is TRBJ2-7 and V is TRBV13; 8 positions match TRBD1. Germline loops: CDR1 PRHDT, CDR2 FYEKMQ (reference sequence). With V trimmed by 1 base and J by 6 bases, 8 bases remained unmatched. CDR3 length: 15 residues. The CDR3, as DNA: TGTGCCAGCAGCTTAGCAGGCCAGGGGGCACCCGAGCAGTACTTC. This sequence encodes CASSLAGQGAPEQYF.

This chain joins TRBV29-1 and TRBJ1-2; TRBD1 might be the D (5 bases). The V end was cut by 0 bases, the J end by 2 bases, with 10 bases between. Germline CDR1 is SQVTM and CDR2 is ANQGSEA. CDR3 size: 14 residues. CDR3 in amino acids: CSVEDTGVNYGYTF. CDR3 bases: TGCAGCGTTGAAGATACGGGGGTAAACTATGGCTACACCTTC.

The CDR3 loop reads CASSQEAGTVYGYTF. CDR3 bases: TGTGCCAGCAGCCAAGAGGCGGGGACGGTCTATGGCTACACCTTC. The chain combines TRBV3-1 (or the pseudogene TRBV3-2) with TRBJ1-2; a weak D match, TRBD1 (5 bases). The CDR3 totals 15 residues. Germline V gene sequence: CDR1 LGHDT, CDR2 YNNKEL (reference sequence). Trimming stripped 0 bases from V and 4 bases from J, with 12 bases between.

This chain links TRBV28 with TRBJ2-2; 8 bases agree with TRBD2. With V trimmed by 8 bases and J by 7 bases, 6 bases remained unmatched. The germline V gene has CDR1 MDHEN and CDR2 SYDVKM. This CDR3 region has 13 residues. This CDR3 reads CASRTSFSGELFF. Written as DNA, the CDR3 is TGTGCCAGCCGGACTAGCTTTAGCGGGGAGCTGTTTTTT.

The chain recombines TRBV30 with TRBJ2-5; 8 positions match TRBD1. V lost 5 bases to trimming and J lost 4 bases; unmatched junction nucleotides: 3. The CDR3 is made up of 12 amino acids. Per the germline V gene, CDR1 is GTSNPN and CDR2 is SVGIG (reference sequence). CDR3: CAWQGAAETQYF. CDR3 DNA sequence: TGTGCCTGGCAGGGGGCCGCAGAGACCCAGTACTTC.

J is TRBJ2-7 and V is TRBV30, with D maybe TRBD1 (5 bases). Per germline, CDR1 GTSNPN and CDR2 SVGIG (reference sequence). The CDR3 has 17 amino acids. Trimming pared 1 base from V and 0 bases from J, leaving 19 bases between. The CDR3 coding sequence is TGTGCCTGGAGTGGTGGGGCAATAGTCCTGAGCTCCTACGAGCAGTACTTC. Translated, it gives CAWSGGAIVLSSYEQYF.

The genes are TRBV9 and TRBJ1-1, with unresolved D. Germline V lookup: CDR1 SGDLS, CDR2 YYNGEE. V was pared by 4 bases and J by 0 bases, with 13 bases between. The CDR3 has 15 residues. The CDR3 DNA reads TGTGCCAGCAGCCCGGGAACTCTCCTGAACACTGAAGCTTTCTTT. As protein: CASSPGTLLNTEAFF.

The V gene is TRBV28, the J gene TRBJ2-1, with 9 bases matching TRBD2. The germline CDR1 and CDR2 sequences are MDHEN and SYDVKM. This CDR3 spans 15 amino acids. With V trimmed by 2 bases and J by 10 bases, 9 bases remained unmatched. CDR3 sequence reads: CASSLIGGRVGEQFF. The CDR3 DNA is TGTGCCAGCAGTTTAATCGGCGGGAGGGTTGGGGAGCAGTTCTTC.